This TCR beta chain was captured by sequencing in a study of blood T cell repertoires in COVID-19. TCRdb keeps only in-frame clones here, not all; method: immunoSEQ multiplex PCR. Of approximately 250,000 clones listed, about 84% are singletons. This CDR3 is 15 amino acids long. Trimming cost V 7 bases and J 7 bases, with 20 bases left between them. Germline V gene lookup returns CDR1 LNHDA and CDR2 SQIVND (reference sequence). The material sequenced was peripheral blood. The clonotype comes from a woman aged 80 or over with COVID-19, enrolled during active disease. The chain couples TRBV19 to TRBJ1-5, with TRBD1 as a possible D gene (6 bases). The CDR3 protein is CASIGSRGRKQPQHF. DNA of the CDR3: TGTGCCAGTATCGGCAGCAGGGGAAGAAAGCAGCCCCAGCATTTT.